The entry below describes one TCR beta chain. Regarding time point: blood 4 weeks post-SBRT, at nephrectomy. Treatment indicated: 15 Gy SBRT to primary tumor, nephrectomy 4 weeks later. Nephrectomy followed 15 Gy stereotactic body radiation by 4 weeks. With 7 bases removed from V and 5 bases from J, the gap between germline ends came to 12 bases. The germline V gene encodes CDR1 SNHLY and CDR2 FYNNEI. The CDR3 contains 13 residues. The sample is drawn from a study of radiation and T cells in renal cell carcinoma. The table came from immunoSEQ multiplex PCR; TCRdb's copy has only in-frame clones and leaves some out. The sample has more than 120,000 clones, 75% to 90% seen once.

The sample was blood, taken from a patient whose treatment included radiotherapy and nephrectomy. The receptor was isolated from a woman between 50 and 59 years old with renal cell carcinoma. The chain recombines TRBV2 with TRBJ1-5; possible D gene TRBD1, 5 bases. The CDR3 region has the DNA TGTGCCAGCACGACCGGGGGGTATCAGCCCCAGCATTTT. This sequence encodes CASTTGGYQPQHF.